This entry concerns a single TCR beta chain. The antigen remains unidentified. The source of the sample is a study of T cell responses to AZD1222 COVID-19 vaccine. CDR1 is SNHLY, CDR2 FYNNEI, per germline. Trimming cost V 10 bases and J 6 bases; bases outside gene matches: 11. The CDR3 contains 13 residues. The method was immunoSEQ multiplex PCR; TCRdb's version includes in-frame clones alone and lacks a portion of them. The sample yields 100,000 to 120,000 clones, about 94% seen once. Overall study results and limits: There were repertoire samples only from the period after the peak T cell response.

The chain carries TRBV2 and TRBJ1-1; 7 nucleotides line up with TRBD1. Sequencing was performed on peripheral blood, taken 28 days after the second AZD1222 dose. The TCR comes from an adult who received the AZD1222 COVID-19 vaccine. CDR3 sequence: CATPNQGESEAFF. The CDR3 region has the DNA TGTGCCACCCCAAACCAGGGGGAGTCTGAAGCTTTCTTT.